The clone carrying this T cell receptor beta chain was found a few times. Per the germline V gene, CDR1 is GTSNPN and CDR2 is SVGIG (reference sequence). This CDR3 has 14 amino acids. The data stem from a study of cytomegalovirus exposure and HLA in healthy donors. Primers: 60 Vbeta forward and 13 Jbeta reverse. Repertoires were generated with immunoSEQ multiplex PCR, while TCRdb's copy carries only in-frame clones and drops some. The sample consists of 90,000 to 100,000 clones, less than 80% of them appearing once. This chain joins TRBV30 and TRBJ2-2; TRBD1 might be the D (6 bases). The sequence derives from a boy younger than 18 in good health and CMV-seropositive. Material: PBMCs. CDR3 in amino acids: CAFKVQGITGELFF. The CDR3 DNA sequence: TGTGCTTTTAAGGTACAGGGTATCACCGGGGAGCTGTTTTTT.